One and the same sample provided the 19 T cell receptor beta chains below, sequenced in a study of tumor-infiltrating lymphocytes in primary liver carcinoma. Both blood RNA, taken from unsorted whole blood, and germline DNA were extracted. Constant-region priming of about 520 ng total RNA yielded TCR beta cDNA. Researchers made the TCR beta libraries by running three nested multiplex PCR rounds with slightly modified ARM-PCR. Each of the first two PCR rounds ran about 9 cycles with TRBV1-TRBV30 forward and C-beta reverse primers. TCRdb re-called the multiplex PCR reads through MiXCR, storing one row per CDR3 protein. This sample has about 200,000 distinct CDR3 sequences, with about 65% found just once. Source material: peripheral blood. Receptor source: a woman aged 55 to 70 with primary liver carcinoma and hepatitis B virus infection.

This clonotype has at least ten counts. The chain is built from TRBV6-5 and TRBJ1-1, with 8 nucleotides matching TRBD1. The CDR3 has 14 amino acids. Trimming took 5 bases from V and 0 from J; bases not matched to a gene: 2. Germline V gives CDR1 MNHEY, CDR2 SVGAGI. The CDR3 loop is CASSLDRVNTEAFF. The CDR3 coding sequence is TGTGCCAGCAGTCTGGACAGGGTGAACACTGAAGCTTTCTTT.

Remarks on this clonotype: The junction departs from germline at one end; a sequencing error may be responsible. The chain uses TRBV11-3 and TRBJ2-3; D perhaps matches TRBD2 (6 bases). The CDR3 spans 16 residues. From germline, CDR1 is SGHNT and CDR2 YENEEA. The CDR3 nucleotides read TGTGCCAGCAGCCAAGCCCACGGGAGCGGAACAGATACGCTGTATTTT. It yields the protein CASSQAHGSGTDTLYF.

The V gene is TRBV12-3 or TRBV12-4, the J gene TRBJ2-1; TRBD2 matches at 9 bases. Trimming cost V 2 bases and J 7 bases; bases outside gene matches: 9. The CDR3 runs to 16 residues. The CDR3: CASSLWAGGPGNEQFF. CDR3 sequence (DNA): TGTGCCAGCAGTTTATGGGCGGGAGGGCCGGGAAATGAGCAGTTCTTC.

This sequence joins TRBV28 and TRBJ2-1, with 9 positions matching TRBD1. Germline loops: CDR1 MDHEN, CDR2 SYDVKM. The CDR3 covers 15 residues. Trimming at V came to 9 bases and at J to 3 bases, leaving 9 bases not matched to a gene. CDR3 sequence reads: CARSPTGGYYNEQFF. CDR3 DNA: TGTGCCAGGAGTCCAACAGGGGGCTACTACAATGAGCAGTTCTTC.

This chain links TRBV7-9 with TRBJ1-1, with a weak D call TRBD1 (5 bases). CDR1 and CDR2 from the germline V gene are SEHNR and FQNEAQ (reference sequence). The CDR3 length is 16 residues. Trimming shortened V by 6 bases and J by 2 bases, and 19 bases separated the two germline ends. CDR3 in amino acids: CASRQWRGDGNTEAFF. As DNA, the CDR3 is TGTGCCAGCAGACAGTGGCGTGGGGACGGAAACACTGAAGCTTTCTTT. The entire variable domain, with the rest obtained from reference TRBV7-9 and TRBJ1-1, is as follows: DTGVSQNPRHKITKRGQNVTFRCDPISEHNRLYWYRQTLGQGPEFLTYFQNEAQLEKSRLLSDRFSAERPKGSFSTLEIQRTEQGDSAMYLCASRQWRGDGNTEAFFGQGTRLTVV.

This clonotype was recorded many times. The chain carries TRBV6-1 and TRBJ2-5; no reliable D call. The CDR3 runs 13 residues. Germline CDR1 MNHNS, CDR2 SASEGT. With 7 bases removed from V and 2 bases from J, the gap between germline ends came to 11 bases. The CDR3 DNA follows: TGTGCCAGCACCGACACAGAACAAGAGACCCAGTACTTC. This gives the protein CASTDTEQETQYF.

This clonotype appeared many times. The rearrangement uses TRBV6-1 and TRBJ2-7; D is uncertain. CDR3 length equals 14 residues. The V end was cut by 6 bases, the J end by 2 bases, with 14 bases between. CDR1 and CDR2 from the germline V gene are MNHNS and SASEGT. For the CDR3, the DNA is TGTGCCAGCAGAAAATGGGCCGTGCCCTACGAGCAGTACTTC. It specifies CASRKWAVPYEQYF.

The V call is TRBV5-1, the J call TRBJ1-6, with D unresolved. The CDR3 spans 15 residues. Germline values: CDR1 SGHRS, CDR2 YFSETQ. Trimming took 0 bases from V and 9 from J, leaving 13 bases between them. The CDR3 protein is CASSLVAGSGSPLHF. CDR3 in DNA: TGCGCCAGCAGCTTGGTCGCGGGGAGCGGTTCACCCCTCCACTTT.

This clonotype has ten or more counts. The chain carries TRBV6-6 and TRBJ1-1, with D uncertain. Between the trimmed V and J ends, which lost 3 bases and 8 bases, there was a span of 10 bases. This CDR3 has 12 amino acids. Germline-derived CDR1 and CDR2 are MNHNY and SVGAGI (reference sequence). The CDR3 coding sequence is TGTGCCAGCAGTTATGAGACTACCGAAGCTTTCTTT. Translation gives CASSYETTEAFF.

The table lists this clonotype with a few counts. The V call is TRBV28, the J call TRBJ2-1, with D possibly being TRBD1 (6 bases). V dropped 6 bases and J dropped 9 bases, with 21 bases sitting between them. The CDR3 loop spans 15 amino acids. CDR1 is MDHEN and CDR2 is SYDVKM in the germline V gene. The chain's CDR3 is CASRSVRGRTSEQFF. The CDR3 nucleotides are TGTGCCAGCAGGTCGGTCAGGGGAAGGACAAGTGAGCAGTTCTTC.

The rearrangement links TRBV24-1 to TRBJ2-3; D is possibly TRBD2 (5 bases). Germline V gives CDR1 KGHDR, CDR2 SFDVKD. The ends were cut back, 2 bases at V and 3 bases at J, with 8 bases in the middle. The CDR3 extends over 14 amino acids. CDR3 amino acids: CATSDSGSTDTQYF. The CDR3 DNA is TGTGCCACCAGTGATTCGGGGTCTACAGATACGCAGTATTTT.

This clonotype turned up a few times. The chain joins TRBV18 to TRBJ2-1; D is undetermined. This CDR3 comprises 14 residues. V lost 3 bases and J 8 bases, leaving 14 bases between the germline ends. Germline V gives CDR1 KGHSH, CDR2 LQKENI. The CDR3 nucleotides are TGTGCCAGCTCACCGGGGAAAATTGTCGATGAGCAGTTCTTC. It translates to CASSPGKIVDEQFF.

This clonotype was detected ten times or more. This sequence joins TRBV29-1 and TRBJ2-2; 10 nucleotides line up with TRBD1. This CDR3 is 15 amino acids long. The V gene end was trimmed by 4 bases and the J gene end by 5 bases; junction bases not matched to a gene: 7. CDR1 is SQVTM and CDR2 is ANQGSEA in the germline V gene. CDR3 bases: TGCAGCGTTGTTGGGGGGACAGGGGCGACCGGGGAGCTGTTTTTT. The encoded protein is CSVVGGTGATGELFF.

As to this clonotype: A much bigger clone sits one base away, suggesting this may be a read error. V is TRBV12-3 or TRBV12-4 and J is TRBJ1-3; 9 bases align to TRBD1. J lost 1 base, V lost 6 bases, and 7 bases had no gene match. The CDR3 spans 16 residues. The CDR3 DNA follows: TGTGCCAGCAGCCTAACAGGGGGCCGGTCTGGAAACACCATATATTTT. This encodes CASSLTGGRSGNTIYF.

Regarding this clonotype: This clone may be a read error of a much larger clone one base away. The chain recombines TRBV7-8 with TRBJ2-3; D is perhaps TRBD1 or TRBD2 (5 bases each). This CDR3 comprises 16 residues. CDR1 is SGHVS, CDR2 FQNEAQ, per germline. CDR3 DNA sequence: TGTGCCAGCAGCTTAGTGGCGGGTTTTCAAGGGGATACGCAGTTTTTT. It encodes CASSLVAGFQGDTQFF.

The chain carries TRBV11-3 and TRBJ2-7; D may be TRBD2 (5 bases). V was pared by 5 bases and J by 3 bases, with 23 bases between. The CDR3 runs to 17 residues. The germline gives CDR1 SGHNT, CDR2 YENEEA. CDR3 protein: CASSPDREGLGNYEQYF. In nucleotides, the CDR3 is TGTGCCAGCAGCCCGGACCGAGAGGGATTAGGTAACTACGAGCAGTACTTC.

Note on this clonotype: At one end, the junction sequence differs from germline, possibly due to a read error. The chain employs TRBV6-6 and TRBJ2-7, with 8 bases identical to TRBD2. The CDR3 has 18 amino acids. Per the germline V gene, CDR1 is MNHNY and CDR2 is SVGAGI (reference sequence). CDR3 residues: CASSYPRRAAAGVYEQYF. The CDR3 bases are TGTGCCAGCAGTTACCCCCGCCGCGCTGCAGCGGGAGTTTACGAACAGTACTTC.

On this clonotype: Relative to the germline gene, one junction end is altered; a read error may explain this. This chain joins TRBV11-2 and TRBJ2-1, with D unresolved. Germline CDR1 and CDR2: SGHAT and FQNNGV. CDR3 size: 15 residues. DNA for the CDR3: TGTGGTAGCAGCCCCACCGCGTCCTATTACAATGGGCAGTTCTTC. Its translation is CGSSPTASYYNGQFF. Combining the CDR3 with reference TRBV11-2 and TRBJ2-1 gives the whole variable domain EAGVAQSPRYKIIEKRQSVAFWCNPISGHATLYWYQQILGQGPKLLIQFQNNGVVDDSQLPKDRFSAERLKGVDSTLKIQPAKLEDSAVYLCGSSPTASYYNGQFFGPGTRLTVL.

The count of this clonotype is one. One end of the junction does not line up with germline, which may come from a read error. The chain has TRBV7-9 and TRBJ2-2; the D gene is possibly TRBD2 (5 bases). CDR1 is SEHNR, CDR2 FQNEAQ, per germline (reference sequence). The CDR3 is 14 residues long. The CDR3 nucleotides read TGTGCCAGCACCCCTCGGACCAACACCGGGGAGCTGGTTTTT. Translated, it gives CASTPRTNTGELVF.